The clone carrying this T cell receptor (beta chain) was seen many times. These data come from a study of T-cell reconstitution after alpha-beta-depleted transplantation in children. Construction of the TCRbeta library involved unique molecular identifiers. TCRdb reprocessed the PCR reads via MiXCR and lists one record per CDR3 protein. The data show a few hundred thousand distinct CDR3 sequences, with approximately 10% seen just once and 5.5% to 8% held by the top ten. Deletions cut 0 bases from V and 0 bases from J, with 13 bases between. The CDR3 runs to 17 residues. Germline V gives CDR1 ENHRY, CDR2 SYGVKD.

Sequenced material: PBMCs from the stem cell graft donor, taken from the stem cell graft. This chain links TRBV10-3 with TRBJ2-3; the D is unclear. The TCR sequence derives from a human donor who donated a stem cell graft to a child with acute lymphoblastic leukemia. The CDR3 protein is CAISESVDLISTDTQYF. In nucleotides, the CDR3 is TGTGCCATCAGTGAGTCGGTGGACCTCATAAGCACAGATACGCAGTATTTT.